This T cell receptor (beta chain) was documented in a study of T cell changes during pregnancy in multiple sclerosis. Trimming cost V 4 bases and J 3 bases, with 15 bases left between them. Germline CDR1 and CDR2: MNHEY and SMNVEV (reference sequence). The CDR3 loop spans 15 amino acids. Profiled with immunoSEQ multiplex PCR; TCRdb holds only in-frame clones, not every one. The sample includes approximately 100,000 clones, around 92% of them seen just once. This clonotype was sampled from a female donor with multiple sclerosis, enrolled in a pregnancy study. The rearrangement joins TRBV27 to TRBJ1-2; D possibly corresponds to TRBD1 (6 bases). The source material was peripheral blood, sampled before pregnancy. CDR3 region: CASSSGHKLHYGYTF. CDR3 coding DNA: TGTGCCAGCAGTTCGGGACACAAGTTACACTATGGCTACACCTTC.